Each of the 18 T cell receptor beta chains below was sequenced from the same sample in a study of technical replicates of blood from a handful of donors. Sequenced by immunoSEQ multiplex PCR; TCRdb stores in-frame clones only, minus some. This sample has about 86,000 clones, with 96% found just once. Material: T cells isolated from PBMCs. The receptor set was obtained from a human donor in good health.

This chain connects TRBV5-4 to TRBJ1-1; TRBD1 agrees at 7 bases. The CDR3 is made up of 15 amino acids. Germline assignment: CDR1 SGHNT and CDR2 YYREEE (reference sequence). V lost 4 bases and J lost 3; bases outside the gene matches: 9. The CDR3 here is CASSQDRSIDTEAFF. Written as DNA, the CDR3 is TGTGCCAGCAGCCAGGACAGGTCCATAGACACTGAAGCTTTCTTT.

The chain carries TRBV19 and TRBJ2-1; 10 nucleotides match TRBD2. The CDR3 loop spans 15 amino acids. The V gene's germline CDR1 is LNHDA and CDR2 SQIVND (reference sequence). V shed 6 bases, J shed 8 bases, and the junction held 10 bases outside the gene matches. The CDR3: CASRLTSGFADEQFF. DNA of the CDR3: TGTGCCAGTAGACTGACTAGCGGGTTCGCCGATGAGCAGTTCTTC.

The chain is built from TRBV18 and TRBJ1-5, with 8 nucleotides matching TRBD1. This CDR3 has 16 amino acids. Germline V gene sequence: CDR1 KGHSH, CDR2 LQKENI. V lost 3 bases to trimming and J lost 0 bases; unmatched junction nucleotides: 4. CDR3 bases: TGTGCCAGCTCACCGGCAGGACAGGGTAGCAATCAGCCCCAGCATTTT. Encoded protein: CASSPAGQGSNQPQHF.

The chain joins TRBV4-2 to TRBJ1-2, with 10 bases fitting TRBD1. This CDR3 is built from 17 residues. Losses at the gene ends were 3 bases for V and 2 bases for J; bases not matched to a gene: 9. The V gene's germline CDR1 is LGHNA and CDR2 YNFKEQ. Here the CDR3 reads CASSHLTGGGLNYGYTF. The CDR3 DNA is TGTGCCAGCAGCCACCTGACAGGGGGCGGCCTAAACTATGGCTACACCTTC.

The chain has TRBV15 and TRBJ2-7, with 11 bases that match TRBD2. The germline V gene has CDR1 LNHNV and CDR2 YYDKDF (reference sequence). J gave up 7 bases and V 5 bases, and 10 bases lay outside the gene matches. The CDR3 spans 15 residues. CDR3 amino acids: CATSRISGRAVEQYF. DNA for the CDR3: TGTGCCACCAGCCGGATTAGCGGGAGGGCCGTTGAGCAGTACTTC.

This chain joins TRBV7-2 and TRBJ1-5; D is unresolved. The CDR3 runs 14 residues. V was pared by 5 bases and J by 6 bases, with 14 bases between. Germline CDR1 SGHTA, CDR2 FQGNSA. This CDR3 is CASSNNQVSQPQHF. The CDR3, as DNA: TGTGCCAGCAGCAATAACCAGGTATCTCAGCCCCAGCATTTT. Using reference TRBV7-2 and TRBJ1-5 for the parts outside the CDR3, the full variable domain is GAGVSQSPSNKVTEKGKDVELRCDPISGHTALYWYRQSLGQGLEFLIYFQGNSAPDKSGLPSDRFSAERTGGSVSTLTIQRTQQEDSAVYLCASSNNQVSQPQHFGDGTRLSIL.

This clone has only one observation. This chain joins TRBV5-4 and TRBJ2-5; 9 bases map to TRBD1. The V and J ends lost 4 bases and 2 bases, in that order; junction bases with no gene match: 6. From germline, CDR1 is SGHNT and CDR2 YYREEE (reference sequence). The CDR3 runs 15 residues. CDR3 sequence reads: CASSPGTGLQETQYF. The CDR3 coding sequence is TGTGCCAGCAGCCCCGGGACAGGGTTACAAGAGACCCAGTACTTC.

The chain's CDR3 is CASSPQGQGILGDGNEQFF. CDR3 sequence (DNA): TGTGCCAGCTCGCCGCAGGGACAGGGGATACTAGGGGATGGGAATGAGCAGTTCTTC. The V call is TRBV18, the J call TRBJ2-1; 10 bases map to TRBD1. CDR1 is KGHSH and CDR2 is LQKENI in the germline V gene. J lost 7 bases, V lost 6 bases, and 21 bases had no gene match. The CDR3 spans 19 residues.

The V gene is TRBV28, the J gene TRBJ2-2; 12 bases match TRBD1. The length of the CDR3 is 16 residues. Per germline, CDR1 MDHEN and CDR2 SYDVKM. V lost 3 bases to trimming and J lost 7 bases; unmatched junction nucleotides: 6. The CDR3 loop reads CASSFPGTGGHGELFF. CDR3 coding DNA: TGTGCCAGCAGTTTCCCCGGGACAGGGGGCCACGGGGAGCTGTTTTTT. Full variable domain (remainder filled in from reference TRBV28 and TRBJ2-2): DVKVTQSSRYLVKRTGEKVFLECVQDMDHENMFWYRQDPGLGLRLIYFSYDVKMKEKGDIPEGYSVSREKKERFSLILESASTNQTSMYLCASSFPGTGGHGELFFGEGSRLTVL.

The genes are TRBV6-1 and TRBJ2-3; 13 bases agree with TRBD2. Germline assignment: CDR1 MNHNS and CDR2 SASEGT. CDR3 length: 16 residues. The V segment lost 4 bases and the J segment 5 bases; nucleotides outside the gene matches: 6. CDR3 residues: CASSARTSGSGDTQYF. In nucleotides, the CDR3 is TGTGCCAGCAGTGCCCGGACTAGCGGGAGCGGAGATACGCAGTATTTT.

The count of this clone is one. The chain has TRBV6-1 and TRBJ1-5; 7 nucleotides line up with TRBD1. V shed 6 bases, J shed 2 bases, and the junction held 7 bases outside the gene matches. This CDR3 region has 15 residues. Per the germline V gene, CDR1 is MNHNS and CDR2 is SASEGT. The CDR3 bases are TGTGCCAGCAGGATCAGACAGGGTGGCAATCAGCCCCAGCATTTT. It yields the protein CASRIRQGGNQPQHF.

The rearrangement joins TRBV4-1 to TRBJ2-1, with 7 bases identical to TRBD2. Trimming took 1 base from V and 4 from J; bases not matched to a gene: 4. CDR1 is MGHRA and CDR2 is YSYEKL in the germline V gene. The CDR3 runs to 15 residues. The CDR3 coding sequence is TGCGCCAGCAGCCAAGGCCTAGCGGCTTACAATGAGCAGTTCTTC. This codes for CASSQGLAAYNEQFF.

V usage is TRBV15 and J usage is TRBJ2-2; D is ambiguous. Between the trimmed V and J ends, which lost 4 bases and 5 bases, there was a span of 11 bases. The CDR3 totals 14 residues. Germline V gives CDR1 LNHNV, CDR2 YYDKDF (reference sequence). As DNA, the CDR3 is TGTGCCACCAGCATTACCGAGAGTACCGGGGAGCTGTTTTTT. Amino acids: CATSITESTGELFF. Full variable domain (missing parts from reference TRBV15 and TRBJ2-2): DAMVIQNPRYQVTQFGKPVTLSCSQTLNHNVMYWYQQKSSQAPKLLFHYYDKDFNNEADTPDNFQSRRPNTSFCFLDIRSPGLGDTAMYLCATSITESTGELFFGEGSRLTVL.

The gene calls are TRBV7-9 and TRBJ1-1; D is perhaps TRBD1 (6 bases). The germline V and J ends were trimmed by 9 bases and 2 bases, with 13 bases remaining between them. Germline V gene sequence: CDR1 SEHNR, CDR2 FQNEAQ (reference sequence). This CDR3 has 13 amino acids. The CDR3 DNA follows: TGTGCCAGTCTGTTACAGGGTAACACTGAAGCTTTCTTT. It codes for CASLLQGNTEAFF.

V gene TRBV7-3 combines with J gene TRBJ2-1; 8 bases are a match to TRBD1. V lost 2 bases and J lost 7; bases outside the gene matches: 7. This CDR3 has 15 residues. Germline V gene data show CDR1 as SGHTA and CDR2 as FQGTGA. The CDR3 reads CASSLLRGPENEQFF. CDR3 sequence (DNA): TGTGCCAGCAGCTTACTCAGGGGGCCTGAGAATGAGCAGTTCTTC. The full variable domain, with the rest looked up from reference TRBV7-3 and TRBJ2-1, is GAGVSQTPSNKVTEKGKYVELRCDPISGHTALYWYRQSLGQGPEFLIYFQGTGAADDSGLPNDRFFAVRPEGSVSTLKIQRTERGDSAVYLCASSLLRGPENEQFFGPGTRLTVL.

The chain combines TRBV23-1 with TRBJ1-5; D uncertain. TRBV23-1 is noted as an ORF with a role that remains uncertain. This CDR3 has 15 amino acids. Trimming took 0 bases from V and 3 from J, leaving 9 bases between them. In DNA, the CDR3 is TGCGCCAGCAGTCAATCGCGAACGCCCAATCAGCCCCAGCATTTT. Its protein product is CASSQSRTPNQPQHF.

The J gene is TRBJ2-1, the V gene TRBV19; D may be TRBD2 (6 bases). The CDR3 has 14 residues. Germline V CDR1 and CDR2: LNHDA, SQIVND (reference sequence). V lost 10 bases and J lost 4, with 17 bases in between. In nucleotides, the CDR3 is TGTGCCACCAGGGTGGCGGGGATATACAATGAGCAGTTCTTC. Its protein is CATRVAGIYNEQFF.

The chain carries TRBV29-1 and TRBJ2-7; 7 nucleotides align to TRBD1. Germline V CDR1 and CDR2: SQVTM, ANQGSEA. Trimming removed 6 bases from V and 0 bases from J; junction bases left unmatched: 5. The CDR3 spans 13 residues. This CDR3 reads CSVGYRGSYEQYF. The CDR3, as DNA: TGCAGCGTCGGGTACAGGGGCTCCTACGAGCAGTACTTC.